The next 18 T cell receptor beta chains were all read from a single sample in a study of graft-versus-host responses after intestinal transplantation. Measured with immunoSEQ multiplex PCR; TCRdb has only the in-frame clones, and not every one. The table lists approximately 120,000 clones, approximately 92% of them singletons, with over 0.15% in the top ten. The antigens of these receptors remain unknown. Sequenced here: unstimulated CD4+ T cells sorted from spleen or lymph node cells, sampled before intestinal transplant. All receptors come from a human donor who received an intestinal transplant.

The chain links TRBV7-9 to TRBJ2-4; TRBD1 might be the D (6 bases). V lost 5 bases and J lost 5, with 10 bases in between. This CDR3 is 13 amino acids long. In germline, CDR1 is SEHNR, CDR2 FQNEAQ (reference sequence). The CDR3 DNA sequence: TGTGCCAGCAGCCTGCACAGGGAAAACATTCAGTACTTC. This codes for CASSLHRENIQYF.

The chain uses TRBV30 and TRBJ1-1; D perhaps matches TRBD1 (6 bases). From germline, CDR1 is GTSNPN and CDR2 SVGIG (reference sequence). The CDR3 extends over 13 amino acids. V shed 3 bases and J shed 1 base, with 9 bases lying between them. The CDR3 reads CAWRAGQNTEAFF. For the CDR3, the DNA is TGTGCCTGGAGAGCGGGACAGAACACTGAAGCTTTCTTT.

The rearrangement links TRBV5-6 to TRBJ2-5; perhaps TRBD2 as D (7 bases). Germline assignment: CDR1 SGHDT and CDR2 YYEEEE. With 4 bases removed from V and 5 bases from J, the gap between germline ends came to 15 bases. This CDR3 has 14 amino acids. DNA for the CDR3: TGTGCCAGCAGCGAGGGGGGGCCAATCGAGACCCAGTACTTC. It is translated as CASSEGGPIETQYF.

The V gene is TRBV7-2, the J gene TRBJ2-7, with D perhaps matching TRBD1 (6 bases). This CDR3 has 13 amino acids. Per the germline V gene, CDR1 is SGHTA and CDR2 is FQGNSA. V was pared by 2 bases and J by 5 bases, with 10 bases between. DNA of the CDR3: TGTGCCAGCAGCTTACGGTGGGGGCACGAGCAGTACTTC. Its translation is CASSLRWGHEQYF.

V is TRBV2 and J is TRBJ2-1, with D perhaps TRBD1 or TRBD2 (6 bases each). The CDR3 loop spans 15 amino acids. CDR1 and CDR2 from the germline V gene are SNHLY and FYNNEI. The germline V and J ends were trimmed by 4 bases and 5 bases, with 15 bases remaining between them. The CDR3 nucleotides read TGTGCCAGCAGTGGGGTGAGGGGGGTTAACAATGAGCAGTTCTTC. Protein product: CASSGVRGVNNEQFF.

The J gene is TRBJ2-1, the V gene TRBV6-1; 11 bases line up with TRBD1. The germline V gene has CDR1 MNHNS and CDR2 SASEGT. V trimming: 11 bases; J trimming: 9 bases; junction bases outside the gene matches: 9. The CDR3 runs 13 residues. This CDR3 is CAGGTGGRREQFF. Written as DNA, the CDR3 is TGTGCCGGAGGGACAGGGGGGCGTCGTGAGCAGTTCTTC.

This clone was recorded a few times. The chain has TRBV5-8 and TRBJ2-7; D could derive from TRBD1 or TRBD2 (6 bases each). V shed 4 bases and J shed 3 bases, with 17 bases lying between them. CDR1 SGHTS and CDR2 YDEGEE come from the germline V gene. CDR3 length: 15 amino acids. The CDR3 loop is CASSPGRGPSYEQYF. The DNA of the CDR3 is TGTGCCAGCAGCCCCGGACGGGGGCCGAGCTACGAGCAGTACTTC.

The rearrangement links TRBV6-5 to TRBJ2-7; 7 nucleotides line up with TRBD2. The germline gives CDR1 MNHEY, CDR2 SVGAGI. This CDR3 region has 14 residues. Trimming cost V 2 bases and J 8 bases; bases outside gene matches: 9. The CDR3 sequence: CASSYGGETTQQYF. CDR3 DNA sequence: TGTGCCAGCAGTTACGGGGGGGAGACTACGCAGCAGTACTTC.

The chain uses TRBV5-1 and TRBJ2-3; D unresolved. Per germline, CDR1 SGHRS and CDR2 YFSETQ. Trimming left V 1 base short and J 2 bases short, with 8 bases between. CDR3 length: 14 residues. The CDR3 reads CASSLSRSTDTQYF. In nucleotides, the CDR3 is TGCGCCAGCAGCTTGAGTAGATCCACAGATACGCAGTATTTT. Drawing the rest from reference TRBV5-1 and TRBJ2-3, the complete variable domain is KAGVTQTPRYLIKTRGQQVTLSCSPISGHRSVSWYQQTPGQGLQFLFEYFSETQRNKGNFPGRFSGRQFSNSRSEMNVSTLELGDSALYLCASSLSRSTDTQYFGPGTRLTVL.

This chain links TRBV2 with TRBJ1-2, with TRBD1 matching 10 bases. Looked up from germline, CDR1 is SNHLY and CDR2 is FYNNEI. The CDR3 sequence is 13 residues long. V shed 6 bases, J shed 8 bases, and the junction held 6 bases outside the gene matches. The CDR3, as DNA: TGTGCCAGCAGGGGACAGGGGAACGCGGGCTACACCTTC. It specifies CASRGQGNAGYTF.

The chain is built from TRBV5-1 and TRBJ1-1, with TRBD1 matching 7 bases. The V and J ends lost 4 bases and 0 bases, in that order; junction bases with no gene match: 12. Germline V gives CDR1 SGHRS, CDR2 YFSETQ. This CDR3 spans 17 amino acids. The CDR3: CASSRKPGQIMNTEAFF. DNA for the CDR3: TGCGCCAGCAGCAGAAAACCGGGACAGATTATGAACACTGAAGCTTTCTTT.

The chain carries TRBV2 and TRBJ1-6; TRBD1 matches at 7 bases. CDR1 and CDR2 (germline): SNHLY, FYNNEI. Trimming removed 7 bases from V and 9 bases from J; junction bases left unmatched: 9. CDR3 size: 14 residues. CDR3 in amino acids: CASTRTGPSSPLHF. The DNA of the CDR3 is TGTGCCAGCACTCGGACAGGTCCCAGTTCACCCCTCCACTTT.

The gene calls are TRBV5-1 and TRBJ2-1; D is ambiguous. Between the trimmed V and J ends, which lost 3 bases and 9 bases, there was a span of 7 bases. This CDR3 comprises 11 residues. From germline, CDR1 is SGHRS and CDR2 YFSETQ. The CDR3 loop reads CASSSDGEQFF. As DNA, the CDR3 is TGCGCCAGCAGCTCTGACGGTGAGCAGTTCTTC.

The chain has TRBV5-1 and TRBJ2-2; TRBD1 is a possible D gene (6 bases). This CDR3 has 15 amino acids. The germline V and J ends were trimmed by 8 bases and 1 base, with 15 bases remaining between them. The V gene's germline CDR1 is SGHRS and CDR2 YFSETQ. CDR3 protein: CASRPQTGNTGELFF. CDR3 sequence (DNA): TGCGCCAGTCGCCCTCAGACAGGGAACACCGGGGAGCTGTTTTTT. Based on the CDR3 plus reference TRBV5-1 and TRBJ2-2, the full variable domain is KAGVTQTPRYLIKTRGQQVTLSCSPISGHRSVSWYQQTPGQGLQFLFEYFSETQRNKGNFPGRFSGRQFSNSRSEMNVSTLELGDSALYLCASRPQTGNTGELFFGEGSRLTVL.

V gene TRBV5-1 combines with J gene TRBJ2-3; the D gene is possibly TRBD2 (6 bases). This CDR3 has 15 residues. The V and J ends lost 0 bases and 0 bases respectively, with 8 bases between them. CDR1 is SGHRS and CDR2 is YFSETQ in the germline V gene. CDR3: CASSLGGTSTDTQYF. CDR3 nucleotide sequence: TGCGCCAGCAGCTTGGGAGGGACTAGCACAGATACGCAGTATTTT.

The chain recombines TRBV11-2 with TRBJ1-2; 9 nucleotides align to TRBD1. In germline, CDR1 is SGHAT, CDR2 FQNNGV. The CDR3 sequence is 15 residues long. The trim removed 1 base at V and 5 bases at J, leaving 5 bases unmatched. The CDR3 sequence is CASSLVRTGEYGYTF. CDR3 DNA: TGTGCCAGCAGCTTAGTTAGGACAGGGGAATATGGCTACACCTTC.

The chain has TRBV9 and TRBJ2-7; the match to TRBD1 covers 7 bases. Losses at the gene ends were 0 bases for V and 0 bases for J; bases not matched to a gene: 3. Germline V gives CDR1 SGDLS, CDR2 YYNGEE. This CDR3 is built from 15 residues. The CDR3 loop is CASSVEDRSSYEQYF. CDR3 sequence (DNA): TGTGCCAGCAGCGTAGAGGACAGGAGCTCCTACGAGCAGTACTTC. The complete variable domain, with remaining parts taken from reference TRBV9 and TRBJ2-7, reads DSGVTQTPKHLITATGQRVTLRCSPRSGDLSVYWYQQSLDQGLQFLIQYYNGEERAKGNILERFSAQQFPDLHSELNLSSLELGDSALYFCASSVEDRSSYEQYFGPGTRLTVT.

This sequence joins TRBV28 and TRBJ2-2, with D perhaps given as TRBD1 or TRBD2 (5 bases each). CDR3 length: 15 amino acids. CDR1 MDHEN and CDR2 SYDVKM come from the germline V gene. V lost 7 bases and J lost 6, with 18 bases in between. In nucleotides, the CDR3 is TGTGCCAGCAATCCGGGACCCCACGGCCCCGGGGAGCTGTTTTTT. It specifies CASNPGPHGPGELFF.